This T cell receptor (beta chain) derives from a study of response to subunit inactivated influenza vaccine. Study-wide findings and caveats: Each seasonal influenza vaccination, the authors suggested, recruits few new T cells.

CDR3 length: 15 residues. Trimming stripped 3 bases from V and 2 bases from J, with 11 bases between. Germline V CDR1 and CDR2: SGHTA, FQGNSA. With regard to this clonotype: Its antigen is currently unknown.

TCRdb itself ran the RT-PCR reads through MiXCR, one entry per CDR3 protein. The repertoire holds around 850,000 distinct CDR3 sequences, with 18% as singletons. The input for sequencing was PBMCs from blood, taken roughly 5 days after vaccination. The chain combines TRBV7-2 with TRBJ2-1; tentative D call: TRBD1 (6 bases). The sequence came from a man aged 50 to 60 who received an inactivated influenza vaccine. CDR3 sequence reads: CASSLSQGTYNEQFF. In nucleotides, the CDR3 is TGTGCCAGCAGCTTGAGCCAGGGGACCTACAATGAGCAGTTCTTC.